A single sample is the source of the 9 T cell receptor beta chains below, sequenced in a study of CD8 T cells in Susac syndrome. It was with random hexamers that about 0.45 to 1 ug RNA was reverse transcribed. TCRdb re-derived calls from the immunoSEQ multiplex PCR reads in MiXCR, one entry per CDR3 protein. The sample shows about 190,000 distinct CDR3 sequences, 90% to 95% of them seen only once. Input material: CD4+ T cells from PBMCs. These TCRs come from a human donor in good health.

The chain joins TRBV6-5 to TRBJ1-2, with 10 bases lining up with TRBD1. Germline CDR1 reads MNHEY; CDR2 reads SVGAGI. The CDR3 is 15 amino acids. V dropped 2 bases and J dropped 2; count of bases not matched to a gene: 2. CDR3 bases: TGTGCCAGCAGTTACGGGGGACAGGGGAACTATGGCTACACCTTC. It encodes CASSYGGQGNYGYTF.

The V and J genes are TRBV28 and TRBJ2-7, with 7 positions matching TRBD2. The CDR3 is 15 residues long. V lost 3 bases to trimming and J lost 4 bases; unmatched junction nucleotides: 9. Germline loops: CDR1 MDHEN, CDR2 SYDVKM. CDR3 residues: CASSFERDSKYEQYV. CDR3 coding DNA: TGTGCCAGCAGTTTTGAGCGGGACTCCAAATACGAGCAGTACGTC.

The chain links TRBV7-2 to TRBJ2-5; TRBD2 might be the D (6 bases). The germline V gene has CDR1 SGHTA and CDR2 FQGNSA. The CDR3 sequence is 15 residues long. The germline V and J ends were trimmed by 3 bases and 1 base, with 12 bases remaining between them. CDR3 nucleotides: TGTGCCAGCAGCTTGCAGTTGGGGGGCCAAGAGACCCAGTACTTC. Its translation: CASSLQLGGQETQYF.

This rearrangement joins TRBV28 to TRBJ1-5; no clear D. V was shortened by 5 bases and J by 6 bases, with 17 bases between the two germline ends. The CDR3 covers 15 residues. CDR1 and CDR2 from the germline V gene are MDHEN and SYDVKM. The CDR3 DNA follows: TGTGCCAGCAGTCTTCCCTCCGGGTCCGTTCAGCCCCAGCATTTT. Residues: CASSLPSGSVQPQHF.

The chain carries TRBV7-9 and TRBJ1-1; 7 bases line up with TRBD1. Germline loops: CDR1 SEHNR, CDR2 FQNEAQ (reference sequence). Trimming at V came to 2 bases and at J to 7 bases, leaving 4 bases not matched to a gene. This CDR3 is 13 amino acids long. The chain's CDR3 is CASSLRGPVEAFF. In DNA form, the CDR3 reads TGTGCCAGCAGCTTAAGGGGGCCCGTTGAAGCTTTCTTT.

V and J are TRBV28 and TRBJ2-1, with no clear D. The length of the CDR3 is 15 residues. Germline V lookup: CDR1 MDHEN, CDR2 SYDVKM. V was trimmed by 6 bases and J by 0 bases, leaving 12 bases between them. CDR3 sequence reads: CASSKGGYSYNEQFF. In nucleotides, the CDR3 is TGTGCCAGCAGCAAAGGCGGCTACTCCTACAATGAGCAGTTCTTC.

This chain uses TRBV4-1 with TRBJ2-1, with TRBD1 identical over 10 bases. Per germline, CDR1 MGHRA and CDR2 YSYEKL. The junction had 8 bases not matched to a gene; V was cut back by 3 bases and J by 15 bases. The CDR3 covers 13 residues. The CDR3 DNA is TGCGCCAGCAGCCAGGAACCCGGGACAGGGGCGTTCTTC. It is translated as CASSQEPGTGAFF.

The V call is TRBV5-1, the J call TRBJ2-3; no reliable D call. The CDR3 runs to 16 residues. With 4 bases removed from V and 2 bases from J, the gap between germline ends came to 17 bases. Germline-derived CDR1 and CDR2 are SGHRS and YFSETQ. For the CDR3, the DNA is TGCGCCAGCAGCACCGGCACGACGCCCTACACAGATACGCAGTATTTT. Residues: CASSTGTTPYTDTQYF.

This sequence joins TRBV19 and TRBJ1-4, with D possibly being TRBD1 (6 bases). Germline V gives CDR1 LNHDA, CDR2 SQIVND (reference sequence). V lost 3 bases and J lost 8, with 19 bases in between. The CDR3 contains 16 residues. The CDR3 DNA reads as TGTGCCAGTAGTATCACCAGGGCCAGGGGAGAGGAAAAACTGTTTTTT. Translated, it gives CASSITRARGEEKLFF.